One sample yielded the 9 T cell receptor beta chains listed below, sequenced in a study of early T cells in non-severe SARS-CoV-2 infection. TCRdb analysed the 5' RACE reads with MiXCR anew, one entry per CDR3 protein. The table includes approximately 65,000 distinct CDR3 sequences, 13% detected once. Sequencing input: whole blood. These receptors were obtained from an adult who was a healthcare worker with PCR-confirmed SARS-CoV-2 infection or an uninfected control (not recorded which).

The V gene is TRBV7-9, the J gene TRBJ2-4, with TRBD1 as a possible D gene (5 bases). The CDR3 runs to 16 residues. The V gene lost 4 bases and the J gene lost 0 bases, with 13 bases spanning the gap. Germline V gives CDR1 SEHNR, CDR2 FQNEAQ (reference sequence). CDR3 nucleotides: TGTGCCAGCAGCTCGCATTTAGGGGTAGCCAAAAACATTCAGTACTTC. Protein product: CASSSHLGVAKNIQYF.

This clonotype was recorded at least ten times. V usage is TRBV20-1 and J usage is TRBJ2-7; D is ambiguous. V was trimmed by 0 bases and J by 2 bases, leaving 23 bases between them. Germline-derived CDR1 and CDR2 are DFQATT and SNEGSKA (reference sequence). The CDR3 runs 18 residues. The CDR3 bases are TGCAGTGCTAGAGAATTGGGGTTAGATTGGTCCCCGACCTACGAGCAGTACTTC. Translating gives CSARELGLDWSPTYEQYF.

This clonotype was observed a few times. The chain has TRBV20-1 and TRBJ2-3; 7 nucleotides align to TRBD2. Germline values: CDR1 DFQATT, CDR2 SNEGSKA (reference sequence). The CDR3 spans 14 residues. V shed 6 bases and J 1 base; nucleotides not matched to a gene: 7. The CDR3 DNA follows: TGCAGTGCCGGCCCTAGCGGCCGCACAGATACGCAGTATTTT. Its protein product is CSAGPSGRTDTQYF.

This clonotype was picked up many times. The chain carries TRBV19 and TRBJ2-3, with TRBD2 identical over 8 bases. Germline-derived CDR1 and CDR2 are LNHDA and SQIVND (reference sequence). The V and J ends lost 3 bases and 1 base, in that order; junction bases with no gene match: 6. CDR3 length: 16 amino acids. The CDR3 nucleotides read TGTGCCAGTAGTATGAGGTGGCGGGGGGGCACAGATACGCAGTATTTT. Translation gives CASSMRWRGGTDTQYF.

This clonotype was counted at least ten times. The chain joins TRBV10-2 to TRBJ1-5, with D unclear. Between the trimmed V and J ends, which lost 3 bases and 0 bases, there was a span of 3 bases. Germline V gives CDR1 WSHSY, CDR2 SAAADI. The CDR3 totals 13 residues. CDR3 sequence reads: CASSENSNQPQHF. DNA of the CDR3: TGCGCCAGCAGTGAAAATAGCAATCAGCCCCAGCATTTT.

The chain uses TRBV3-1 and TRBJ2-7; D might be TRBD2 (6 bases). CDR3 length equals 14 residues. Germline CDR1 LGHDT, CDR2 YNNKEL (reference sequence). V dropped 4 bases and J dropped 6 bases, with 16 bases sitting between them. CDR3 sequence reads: CASSPDLANPEQYF. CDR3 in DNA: TGTGCCAGCAGCCCAGATCTAGCGAACCCCGAGCAGTACTTC.

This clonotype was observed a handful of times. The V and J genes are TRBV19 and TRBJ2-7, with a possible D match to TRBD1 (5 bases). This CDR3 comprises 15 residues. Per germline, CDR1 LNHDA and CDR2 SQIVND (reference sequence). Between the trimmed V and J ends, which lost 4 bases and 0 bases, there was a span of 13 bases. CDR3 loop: CASSTGHRFSYEQYF. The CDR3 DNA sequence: TGTGCCAGTAGTACAGGACACCGCTTCTCCTACGAGCAGTACTTC.

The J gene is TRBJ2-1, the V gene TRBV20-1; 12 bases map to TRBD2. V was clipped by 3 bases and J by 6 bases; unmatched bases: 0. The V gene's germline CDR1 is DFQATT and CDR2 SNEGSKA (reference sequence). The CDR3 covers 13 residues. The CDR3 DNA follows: TGCAGTGCTAGGGGACTAGCGGGCAATGAGCAGTTCTTC. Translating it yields CSARGLAGNEQFF.

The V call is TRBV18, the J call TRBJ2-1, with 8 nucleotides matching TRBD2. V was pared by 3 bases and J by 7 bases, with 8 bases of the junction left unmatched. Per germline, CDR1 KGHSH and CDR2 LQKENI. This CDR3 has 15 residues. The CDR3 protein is CASSPGVAGPNEQFF. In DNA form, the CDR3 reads TGTGCCAGCTCACCCGGGGTAGCGGGGCCGAATGAGCAGTTCTTC. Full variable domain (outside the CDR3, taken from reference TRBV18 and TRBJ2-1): NAGVMQNPRHLVRRRGQEARLRCSPMKGHSHVYWYRQLPEEGLKFMVYLQKENIIDESGMPKERFSAEFPKEGPSILRIQQVVRGDSAAYFCASSPGVAGPNEQFFGPGTRLTVL.